The present entry profiles one T cell receptor beta chain with its context. These data belong to a study of T-cell reconstitution after alpha-beta-depleted transplantation in children. The V gene lost 6 bases and the J gene lost 5 bases, with 23 bases spanning the gap. The CDR3 spans 16 residues. The germline CDR1 and CDR2 sequences are SEHNR and FQNEAQ (reference sequence). The library targeted TCRbeta and was prepared with unique molecular identifiers. TCRdb redid the calling of the PCR reads with MiXCR, one entry per CDR3 protein. This table holds some 300,000 distinct CDR3 sequences, about 9.3% found once.

The sample here was PBMCs from the stem cell graft donor, taken from the stem cell graft. The V call is TRBV7-9, the J call TRBJ2-7, with TRBD2 as a possible D gene (6 bases). This receptor was obtained from a human donor who donated a stem cell graft to a child with acute lymphoblastic leukemia. This CDR3 reads CASRPPAGRRTDEQYF. CDR3 DNA sequence: TGTGCCAGCAGACCCCCGGCGGGACGGCGGACTGACGAGCAGTACTTC.